This T cell receptor (beta chain) was recorded in a study of regulatory T cells in long-lasting Graves disease. The CDR3 loop spans 11 amino acids. The V gene lost 4 bases and the J gene lost 6 bases, with 7 bases spanning the gap. Looked up from germline, CDR1 is SGHAT and CDR2 is FQNNGV. CDR3 regions were amplified by Arm-PCR using iRepertoire HTBI primers to build TCR beta libraries. TCRdb independently ran MiXCR on the multiplex PCR reads; one entry per CDR3 protein. The sample has 250,000 to 300,000 distinct CDR3 sequences, roughly a fifth seen once; the top ten hold roughly 50%. This clonotype was counted at least ten times. Time point meaning: persistent/refractory GD, antithyroid drugs over 5 years with positive TRAb. Generation of the TCR library employed RNA extracted from PBMCs.

The sample consisted of peripheral blood mononuclear cells (PBMCs), taken when the disease was refractory, from a patient treated with antithyroid drugs. The clonotype was recovered from a female donor with Graves disease. V usage is TRBV11-2 and J usage is TRBJ2-7; no definite D call. CDR3 DNA: TGTGCCAGCAGCTCCTTTGGCGAGCAGTACTTC. Translated, it gives CASSSFGEQYF.